This T cell receptor (beta chain) was sequenced in a study of blood T cell repertoires in COVID-19. Overall study: Some COVID-19 samples were acute and others convalescent; all came from the United States, Italy and Spain. PBMCs, B-cell-depleted T cells, or T cells were the source of the cDNA or gDNA that made up the material.

Germline CDR1 and CDR2: SGHTS and YDEGEE. The length of the CDR3 is 12 residues. Trimming stripped 4 bases from V and 5 bases from J, with 7 bases between. Measured with immunoSEQ multiplex PCR; TCRdb has only the in-frame clones, and not every one. The sample lists around 340,000 clones; about 86% were seen once. The sequenced sample was PBMCs or T cells enriched from blood (not recorded which). The sequence was obtained from a middle-aged woman with acute COVID-19. This chain links TRBV5-8 with TRBJ1-5; D is unresolved. This CDR3 reads CASSEQYQPQHF. Written as DNA, the CDR3 is TGTGCCAGCAGCGAGCAATATCAGCCCCAGCATTTT.